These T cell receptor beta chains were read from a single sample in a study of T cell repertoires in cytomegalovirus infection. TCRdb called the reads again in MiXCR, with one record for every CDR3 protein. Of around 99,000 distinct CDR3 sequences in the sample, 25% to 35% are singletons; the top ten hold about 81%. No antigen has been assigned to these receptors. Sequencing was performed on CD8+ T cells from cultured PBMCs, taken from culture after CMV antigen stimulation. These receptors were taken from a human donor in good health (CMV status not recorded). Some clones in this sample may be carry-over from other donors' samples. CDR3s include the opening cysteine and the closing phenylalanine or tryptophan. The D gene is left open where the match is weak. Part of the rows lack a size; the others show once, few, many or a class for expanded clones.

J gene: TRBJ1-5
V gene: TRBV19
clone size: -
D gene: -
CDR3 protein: CASSATVGAVGNQPQHF
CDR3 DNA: TGTGCCAGTAGTGCTACCGTCGGGGCAGTGGGCAATCAGCCCCAGCATTTT

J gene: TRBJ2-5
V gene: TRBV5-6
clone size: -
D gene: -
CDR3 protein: CASSPSASRTQYF
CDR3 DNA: TGTGCCAGCAGCCCCTCAGCCTCACGGACCCAGTACTTC

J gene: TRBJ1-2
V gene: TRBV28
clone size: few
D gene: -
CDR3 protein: CASSSVGSDYGYTF
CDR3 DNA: TGTGCCAGCAGTTCCGTAGGATCTGACTATGGCTACACCTTC

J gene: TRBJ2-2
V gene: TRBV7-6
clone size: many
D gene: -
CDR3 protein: CASSLGLSPGELFF
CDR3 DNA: TGTGCCAGCAGCTTGGGACTTTCCCCCGGGGAGCTGTTTTTT

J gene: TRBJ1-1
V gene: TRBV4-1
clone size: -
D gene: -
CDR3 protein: CASSQEAEMNTEAFF
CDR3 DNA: TGCGCCAGCAGCCAAGAGGCCGAAATGAACACTGAAGCTTTCTTT

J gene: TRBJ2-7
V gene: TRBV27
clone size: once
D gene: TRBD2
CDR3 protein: CASSLGSGVTSEQYF
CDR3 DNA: TGTGCCAGCAGTTTGGGTAGCGGGGTTACATCCGAGCAGTACTTC

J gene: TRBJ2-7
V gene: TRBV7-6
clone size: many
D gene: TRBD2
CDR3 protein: CASSRAGGGYEQYF
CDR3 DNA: TGTGCCAGCAGCCGAGCGGGGGGGGGGTACGAGCAGTACTTC

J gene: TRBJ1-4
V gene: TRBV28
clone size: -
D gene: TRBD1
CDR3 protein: CASSSDRAIGEKLFF
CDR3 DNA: TGTGCCAGCAGTTCCGACAGGGCCATTGGGGAAAAACTGTTTTTT

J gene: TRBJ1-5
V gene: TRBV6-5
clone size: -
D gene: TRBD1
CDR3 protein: CASSYSGAGGFGNQPQHF
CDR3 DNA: TGTGCCAGCAGTTACTCTGGGGCAGGGGGCTTCGGCAATCAGCCCCAGCATTTT

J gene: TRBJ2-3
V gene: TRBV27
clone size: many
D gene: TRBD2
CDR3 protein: CASRRGGLNTDTQYF
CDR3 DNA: TGTGCCTCCCGGCGGGGGGGCCTGAACACAGATACGCAGTATTTT

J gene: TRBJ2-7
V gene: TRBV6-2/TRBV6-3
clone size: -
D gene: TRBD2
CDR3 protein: CASSYSRASGYSYEQYF
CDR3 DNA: TGTGCCAGCAGTTACTCGAGGGCTAGCGGGTACTCCTACGAGCAGTACTTC

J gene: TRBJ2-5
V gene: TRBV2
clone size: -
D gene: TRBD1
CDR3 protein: CASSAGTGRSLKETQYF
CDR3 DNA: TGTGCCAGCAGTGCGGGGACAGGGAGATCCCTTAAAGAGACCCAGTACTTC

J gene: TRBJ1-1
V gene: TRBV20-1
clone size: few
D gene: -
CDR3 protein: CSASEVTEAFF
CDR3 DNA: TGCAGTGCTAGTGAGGTGACTGAAGCTTTCTTT

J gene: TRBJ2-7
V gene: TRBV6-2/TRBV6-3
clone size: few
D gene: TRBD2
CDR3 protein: CASSYETSGVYEQYF
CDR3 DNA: TGTGCCAGCAGTTACGAAACTAGCGGCGTCTACGAGCAGTACTTC

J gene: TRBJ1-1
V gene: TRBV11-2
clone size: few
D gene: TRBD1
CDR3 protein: CASSSRGLGAFF
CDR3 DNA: TGTGCCAGCAGCTCCAGGGGGCTTGGAGCTTTCTTT

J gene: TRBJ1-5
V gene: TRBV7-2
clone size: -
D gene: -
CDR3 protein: CASSRGGRSEVSNQPQHF
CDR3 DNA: TGTGCCAGCAGCCGCGGCGGGCGATCGGAAGTCAGCAATCAGCCCCAGCATTTT

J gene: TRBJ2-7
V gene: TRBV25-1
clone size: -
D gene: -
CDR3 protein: CASSDSSSYEQYF
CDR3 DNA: TGTGCCAGCAGTGACTCGTCCTCCTACGAGCAGTACTTC

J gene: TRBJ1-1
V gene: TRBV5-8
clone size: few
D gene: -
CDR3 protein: CASSPWRQEAFF
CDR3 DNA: TGTGCCAGCAGCCCCTGGAGGCAGGAAGCTTTCTTT

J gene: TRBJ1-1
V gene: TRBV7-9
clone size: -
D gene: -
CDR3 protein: CASSRLGLGAVDTEAFF
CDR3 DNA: TGTGCCAGCAGCCGCTTAGGGTTAGGAGCGGTGGACACTGAAGCTTTCTTT

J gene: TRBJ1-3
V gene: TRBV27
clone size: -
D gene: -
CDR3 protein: CASSVNGFSASSGNTIYF
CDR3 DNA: TGTGCCAGCAGTGTTAATGGCTTTAGCGCGAGCTCTGGAAACACCATATATTTT

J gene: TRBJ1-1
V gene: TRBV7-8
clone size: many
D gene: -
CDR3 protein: CASSYTPWGGATEAFF
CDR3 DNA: TGTGCCAGCAGCTACACACCTTGGGGAGGGGCGACTGAAGCTTTCTTT

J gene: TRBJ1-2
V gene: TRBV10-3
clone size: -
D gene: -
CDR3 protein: CAISESEVAGNYGYTF
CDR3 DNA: TGTGCCATCAGTGAGTCAGAGGTGGCGGGAAACTATGGCTACACCTTC

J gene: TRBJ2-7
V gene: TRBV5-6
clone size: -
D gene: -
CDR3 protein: CASSLYLQGGGEQYF
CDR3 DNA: TGTGCCAGCAGCTTGTACCTTCAGGGAGGGGGGGAGCAGTACTTC

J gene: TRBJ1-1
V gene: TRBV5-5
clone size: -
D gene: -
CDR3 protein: CASSLGELTEAFF
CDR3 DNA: TGTGCCAGCAGCTTGGGGGAGCTTACTGAAGCTTTCTTT

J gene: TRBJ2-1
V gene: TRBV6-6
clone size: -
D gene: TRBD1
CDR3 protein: CAITLGDRVGHEQFF
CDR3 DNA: TGTGCCATTACGTTAGGGGACAGGGTCGGCCATGAGCAGTTCTTC

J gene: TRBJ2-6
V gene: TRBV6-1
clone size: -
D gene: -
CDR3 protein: CASTSTGGANVLTF
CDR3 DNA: TGTGCCAGCACCTCGACCGGTGGGGCCAACGTCCTGACTTTC

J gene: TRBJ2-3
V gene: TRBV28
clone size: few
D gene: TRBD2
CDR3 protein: CASSLGGGRTDTQYF
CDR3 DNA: TGTGCCAGCAGTTTAGGGGGGGGTCGTACAGATACGCAGTATTTT

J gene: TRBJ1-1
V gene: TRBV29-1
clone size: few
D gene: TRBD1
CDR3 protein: CSVDQGGWGTEAFF
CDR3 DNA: TGCAGCGTTGATCAAGGGGGCTGGGGCACTGAAGCTTTCTTT

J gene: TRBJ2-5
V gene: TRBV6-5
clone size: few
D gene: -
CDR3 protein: CASSYYTATGYQETQYF
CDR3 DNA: TGTGCCAGCAGTTACTACACCGCTACAGGCTACCAAGAGACCCAGTACTTC

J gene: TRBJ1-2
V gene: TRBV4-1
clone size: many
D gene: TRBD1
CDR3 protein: CASSQGSAGGGYGYTF
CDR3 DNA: TGCGCCAGCAGCCAAGGGTCTGCAGGGGGCGGCTATGGCTACACCTTC

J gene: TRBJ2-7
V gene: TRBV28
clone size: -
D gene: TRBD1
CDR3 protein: CASSFATGKSEQYF
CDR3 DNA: TGTGCCAGCAGTTTTGCGACAGGGAAGTCCGAGCAGTACTTC

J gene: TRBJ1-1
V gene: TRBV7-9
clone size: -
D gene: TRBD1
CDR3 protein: CASRYSGTANTEAFF
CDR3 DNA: TGTGCCAGCAGGTACTCCGGGACAGCGAACACTGAAGCTTTCTTT

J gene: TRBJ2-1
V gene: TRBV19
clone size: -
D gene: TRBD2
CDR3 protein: CASSRLARDYYNEQFF
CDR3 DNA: TGTGCCAGTAGTCGGCTAGCGAGGGACTACTACAATGAGCAGTTCTTC

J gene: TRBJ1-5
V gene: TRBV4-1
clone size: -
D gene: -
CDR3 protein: CASSQEGSSSNQPQHF
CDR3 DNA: TGCGCCAGCAGCCAAGAGGGGAGTTCGAGCAATCAGCCCCAGCATTTT

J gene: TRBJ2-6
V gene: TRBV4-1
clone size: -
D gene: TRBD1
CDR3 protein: CASSYRDRGPGANVLTF
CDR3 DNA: TGCGCCAGCAGCTACCGGGACAGGGGGCCTGGGGCCAACGTCCTGACTTTC

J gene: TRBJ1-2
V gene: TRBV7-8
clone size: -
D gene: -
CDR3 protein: CASSPTLGDTNYDYTF
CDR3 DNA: TGTGCCAGCAGCCCCACCTTAGGAGATACTAACTATGACTACACCTTC